The next 29 T cell receptor beta chains were all read from a single sample in a study of molecular identifiers for immune sequencing clone quantification. TCRdb recomputed calls from the PCR reads with MiXCR, one row per CDR3 protein. The sample lists 85,000 to 100,000 distinct CDR3 sequences; around 24% were seen once. Sequenced: naive CD8+ T cells from blood, with Jurkat cell RNA spiked in. Specified subset: FACS-sorted CD8+CD4-CCR7+CD45RA+ naive T cells. These receptors were collected from a human donor in good health. Some libraries in this study had Jurkat cell RNA spiked in.

A remark on this clonotype: A much more abundant neighbour one base away suggests this may be a read error. The V and J genes are TRBV10-2 and TRBJ2-7; D uncertain. Germline CDR1 WSHSY, CDR2 SAAADI. With 0 bases removed from V and 7 bases from J, the gap between germline ends came to 16 bases. This CDR3 comprises 15 residues. For the CDR3, the DNA is TGCGCCAGCAGTGAGTCGCTCCCCGAAGGAAGGGAGCAGTACTTC. Translation gives CASSESLPEGREQYF.

In its sample, this clonotype was seen many times. This chain joins TRBV3-1 and TRBJ2-3; D call uncertain. This CDR3 has 14 residues. Germline assignment: CDR1 LGHDT and CDR2 YNNKEL (reference sequence). V lost 0 bases to trimming and J lost 5 bases, with 9 bases between them. The CDR3 nucleotides are TGTGCCAGCAGCCAAGAAAAGGTAGTAGATACGCAGTATTTT. Translated: CASSQEKVVDTQYF.

This clonotype was observed many times. V is TRBV18 and J is TRBJ1-4; 11 bases agree with TRBD1. J was trimmed by 6 bases and V by 3 bases; bases with no gene match: 6. The CDR3 is 16 residues long. The V gene's germline CDR1 is KGHSH and CDR2 LQKENI. The CDR3, as DNA: TGTGCCAGCTCACCTCGTCCGGGACAGGGGGATGAAAAACTGTTTTTT. It yields the protein CASSPRPGQGDEKLFF.

The V gene is TRBV4-2, the J gene TRBJ1-4; 10 positions agree with TRBD1. Looked up from germline, CDR1 is LGHNA and CDR2 is YNFKEQ. V was clipped by 7 bases and J by 5 bases; unmatched bases: 10. The CDR3 sequence is 16 residues long. CDR3 DNA: TGTGCCAGCACGCCAAGTGTGGGACAGGGGAATGAAAAACTGTTTTTT. Translated: CASTPSVGQGNEKLFF.

In its sample, this clonotype was seen a few times. The gene calls are TRBV10-3 and TRBJ1-1, with 7 bases matching TRBD1. There are 14 residues in the CDR3. Germline V gene lookup returns CDR1 ENHRY and CDR2 SYGVKD. Germline trimming cut 10 bases from V and 2 bases from J; bases unmatched to any gene: 10. CDR3 in amino acids: CASEGGGGNTEAFF. The CDR3 DNA is TGTGCCAGCGAAGGGGGCGGTGGAAACACTGAAGCTTTCTTT.

There are a few counts of this clonotype. Given a much more abundant clone one base away, this may be a read error. The missing conserved phenylalanine or tryptophan at the end of this CDR3 makes a read error likely. The chain is built from TRBV5-6 and TRBJ2-5; D not resolved. CDR1 is SGHDT, CDR2 YYEEEE, per germline. The CDR3 consists of 13 residues. Trimming removed 0 bases at V and 4 bases at J, with 7 bases between. The CDR3, as DNA: TGTGCCAGCAGCTTGGGAGCCGCAGAGACCCAGTACCTC. Translation: CASSLGAAETQYL.

Many counts were recorded for this clonotype. The chain has TRBV14 and TRBJ2-7; no clear D. Trimming cost V 7 bases and J 3 bases, with 19 bases left between them. The CDR3 runs to 15 residues. Germline values: CDR1 SGHDN, CDR2 FVKESK. CDR3 residues: CASIPLVPGLYEQYF. CDR3 DNA sequence: TGTGCCAGCATCCCCCTGGTCCCGGGTCTCTACGAGCAGTACTTC.

V and J are TRBV6-5 and TRBJ1-6; no clear D gene. CDR1 and CDR2 from the germline V gene are MNHEY and SVGAGI. V was clipped by 0 bases and J by 0 bases, with 6 bases between them. CDR3 size: 16 residues. The CDR3 DNA reads as TGTGCCAGCAGTTACTCGTTGGTCTCCTATAATTCACCCCTCCACTTT. Its translation is CASSYSLVSYNSPLHF.

In this sample, this clonotype turned up many times. The V call is TRBV29-1, the J call TRBJ2-7, with a possible D match to TRBD1 (6 bases). The CDR3 is 12 amino acids. V shed 6 bases and J shed 2 bases, with 11 bases lying between them. The germline V gene has CDR1 SQVTM and CDR2 ANQGSEA. In DNA form, the CDR3 reads TGCAGCGTGAGACAGGATGCCTACGAGCAGTACTTC. As protein: CSVRQDAYEQYF.

As to this clonotype: A much larger clone differs by one base, so this may be a read error. Since no conserved phenylalanine or tryptophan closes the CDR3, a read error is the likely cause. This rearrangement joins TRBV11-2 to TRBJ2-3; no firm D call. Germline V gene sequence: CDR1 SGHAT, CDR2 FQNNGV. CDR3 length: 16 residues. The V end was cut by 1 base, the J end by 0 bases, with 11 bases between. Here the CDR3 reads CASSLVIPPSTDTQYS. CDR3 coding DNA: TGTGCCAGCAGCTTAGTGATCCCCCCCAGCACAGATACGCAGTATTCT.

As to this clonotype: It may be a read error: a sequence one base away is much more abundant. This chain uses TRBV4-2 with TRBJ1-1; D is undetermined. Trimming stripped 3 bases from V and 0 bases from J, with 17 bases between. The CDR3 totals 17 residues. Germline V CDR1 and CDR2: LGHNA, YNFKEQ. The CDR3 DNA is TGTGCCAGCAGCCAGCCCACTAGGGAGCCGGTGAACACTGAAGCTTTCTTT. Its protein is CASSQPTREPVNTEAFF.

As for this clonotype: A clone one base away is much larger, so this may be a read error. This chain connects TRBV27 to TRBJ2-3; D possibly uses TRBD1 or TRBD2 (5 bases each). V was trimmed by 4 bases and J by 4 bases, leaving 15 bases between them. The CDR3 loop spans 15 amino acids. Germline CDR1 is MNHEY and CDR2 is SMNVEV (reference sequence). The CDR3, as DNA: TGTGCCAGCAGTTCCGTAGAGGGGTACGCAGATACGCAGTATTTT. Its translation is CASSSVEGYADTQYF.

This clonotype has at least ten counts. The chain joins TRBV4-1 to TRBJ1-5; no clear D. This CDR3 has 15 amino acids. Germline V gives CDR1 MGHRA, CDR2 YSYEKL. Between the trimmed V and J ends, which lost 0 bases and 3 bases, there was a span of 9 bases. CDR3 loop: CASSQEPGLNQPQHF. DNA for the CDR3: TGCGCCAGCAGCCAAGAACCTGGGCTCAATCAGCCCCAGCATTTT.

The table lists this clonotype with many counts. The chain carries TRBV20-1 and TRBJ2-7, with D possibly TRBD2 on 5 matching bases. V was cut by 1 base and J by 3 bases, with 16 bases left in between. There are 15 residues in the CDR3. CDR1 DFQATT and CDR2 SNEGSKA come from the germline V gene (reference sequence). The CDR3 reads CSARGASLRGYEQYF. The CDR3 DNA reads TGCAGTGCTAGAGGGGCGAGCCTACGGGGCTACGAGCAGTACTTC.

This clonotype was recorded a few times. The gene calls are TRBV6-2 or TRBV6-3 and TRBJ2-1; D not resolved. Germline V gene data show CDR1 as MNHEY and CDR2 as SVGEGT. The CDR3 is 14 residues long. V lost 0 bases and J lost 9, with 12 bases in between. CDR3 sequence reads: CASSYSFGLGEQFF. The DNA of the CDR3 is TGTGCCAGCAGTTACTCGTTCGGTTTGGGTGAGCAGTTCTTC.

Note on this clonotype: Since a much larger clone is just one base distant, this may be a read error. The rearrangement uses TRBV12-3 or TRBV12-4 and TRBJ2-3; TRBD2 matches 8 bases. The junction had 9 bases not matched to a gene; V was cut back by 8 bases and J by 2 bases. The CDR3 spans 15 residues. The CDR3: CASGSRLANTDTQYF. In DNA form, the CDR3 reads TGTGCCAGCGGTTCCCGACTAGCGAACACAGATACGCAGTATTTT.

This clonotype appeared a few times. The chain couples TRBV28 to TRBJ1-1, with D uncertain. The germline V gene encodes CDR1 MDHEN and CDR2 SYDVKM. CDR3 length: 14 residues. Between the trimmed V and J ends, which lost 8 bases and 2 bases, there was a span of 15 bases. As DNA, the CDR3 is TGTGCCAGCGGTCTCACAGCTATTAACACTGAAGCTTTCTTT. Encoded protein: CASGLTAINTEAFF.

This clonotype has a count of ten or more. The chain couples TRBV4-1 to TRBJ2-7; D possibly corresponds to TRBD1 (6 bases). CDR3 length equals 15 residues. V lost 3 bases and J 2 bases, leaving 14 bases between the germline ends. CDR1 MGHRA and CDR2 YSYEKL come from the germline V gene. The CDR3 region is CASSHATGSAYEQYF. CDR3 nucleotide sequence: TGCGCCAGCAGCCACGCTACAGGGTCCGCCTACGAGCAGTACTTC.

This chain uses TRBV6-2 or TRBV6-3 with TRBJ2-3; TRBD2 agrees at 8 bases. V lost 4 bases to trimming and J lost 4 bases; unmatched junction nucleotides: 13. This CDR3 has 17 residues. Per germline, CDR1 MNHEY and CDR2 SVGEGT. The CDR3 sequence: CASSFPFTSGTSDTQYF. The CDR3 bases are TGTGCCAGCAGTTTCCCATTTACTAGCGGAACCTCAGATACGCAGTATTTT.

A remark on this clonotype: Given a much more abundant clone one base away, this may be a read error. The CDR3 ends on some other residue instead of the conserved phenylalanine or tryptophan, so this is likely a read error. V and J are TRBV7-9 and TRBJ2-3, with 10 bases fitting TRBD2. Germline CDR1 and CDR2: SEHNR and FQNEAQ (reference sequence). The ends lost 3 bases at V and 0 bases at J; junction bases unmatched: 0. The CDR3 totals 15 residues. In nucleotides, the CDR3 is TGTGCCAGCAGCTTGACTAGCGGGAGCACAGATACGCAGTATTTG. Encoded protein: CASSLTSGSTDTQYL.

The genes are TRBV9 and TRBJ2-5; 7 positions match TRBD1. Germline CDR1 and CDR2: SGDLS and YYNGEE. The CDR3 consists of 16 residues. Trimming took 0 bases from V and 2 from J; bases not matched to a gene: 7. CDR3 in amino acids: CASSVDPGRGQETQYF. Written as DNA, the CDR3 is TGTGCCAGCAGCGTAGACCCGGGCAGGGGGCAAGAGACCCAGTACTTC.

In this sample, this clonotype turned up many times. In DNA, the CDR3 is TGCAGTGCTAGAGATCAAGGTTCCGTAAGCAATCAGCCCCAGCATTTT. It encodes CSARDQGSVSNQPQHF. V is TRBV20-1 and J is TRBJ1-5; D unresolved. Trimming took 0 bases from V and 1 from J, leaving 13 bases between them. This CDR3 comprises 16 residues. Germline CDR1 reads DFQATT; CDR2 reads SNEGSKA (reference sequence).

This clonotype was seen ten or more times. The chain joins TRBV20-1 to TRBJ2-7; D not resolved. V was cut by 3 bases and J by 0 bases, with 9 bases left in between. CDR1 and CDR2 (germline): DFQATT, SNEGSKA (reference sequence). The CDR3 extends over 13 amino acids. Here the CDR3 reads CSASVSNSYEQYF. CDR3 DNA sequence: TGCAGTGCTAGTGTCTCCAACTCCTACGAGCAGTACTTC.

This clonotype was counted only a few times. This chain uses TRBV19 with TRBJ2-1; possible D gene TRBD2, 6 bases. V was pared by 2 bases and J by 9 bases, with 17 bases between. The CDR3 has 15 amino acids. Germline V CDR1 and CDR2: LNHDA, SQIVND (reference sequence). This CDR3 is CASSISTSWGLEQFF. CDR3 in DNA: TGTGCCAGTAGTATATCGACTAGTTGGGGCCTTGAGCAGTTCTTC. The full variable domain, with the rest looked up from reference TRBV19 and TRBJ2-1, is DGGITQSPKYLFRKEGQNVTLSCEQNLNHDAMYWYRQDPGQGLRLIYYSQIVNDFQKGDIAEGYSVSREKKESFPLTVTSAQKNPTAFYLCASSISTSWGLEQFFGPGTRLTVL.

This clonotype appeared many times. The genes are TRBV27 and TRBJ2-7; 9 nucleotides agree with TRBD2. This CDR3 spans 14 amino acids. V lost 3 bases to trimming and J lost 3 bases; unmatched junction nucleotides: 3. From germline, CDR1 is MNHEY and CDR2 SMNVEV (reference sequence). CDR3 protein: CASSFSGRVYEQYF. DNA of the CDR3: TGTGCCAGCAGTTTTAGCGGGAGAGTCTACGAGCAGTACTTC.

This clonotype was detected ten times or more. The chain combines TRBV28 with TRBJ2-7, with D hard to call. The V end was cut by 5 bases, the J end by 7 bases, with 12 bases between. The CDR3 consists of 12 residues. The germline gives CDR1 MDHEN, CDR2 SYDVKM. The CDR3 DNA sequence: TGTGCCAGCAGTCTCACCCTCGGGGAGCAGTACTTC. This codes for CASSLTLGEQYF.

Remarks on this clonotype: A read error may produce the germline difference seen at one junction end. The J gene is TRBJ2-1, the V gene TRBV7-2, with no clear D. CDR1 SGHTA and CDR2 FQGNSA come from the germline V gene. The CDR3 consists of 11 residues. CDR3 sequence: CASSPNHEQFF. CDR3 DNA sequence: TGCGCCAGCAGCCCCAACCATGAGCAGTTCTTC.

This clonotype was found many times. This sequence joins TRBV19 and TRBJ2-7; TRBD2 matches at 8 bases. Germline loops: CDR1 LNHDA, CDR2 SQIVND (reference sequence). The CDR3 has 14 residues. With 5 bases clipped from V and 5 bases from J, the junction kept 8 bases outside the gene matches. As DNA, the CDR3 is TGTGCCAGTAGTCCCGGACTAGCAGGCGACGAGCAGTACTTC. It encodes CASSPGLAGDEQYF.

The V call is TRBV5-1, the J call TRBJ2-2; 8 positions agree with TRBD1. In germline, CDR1 is SGHRS, CDR2 YFSETQ. The trim removed 4 bases at V and 1 base at J, leaving 6 bases unmatched. The CDR3 covers 16 residues. CDR3 loop: CASSTNDRGNTGELFF. The DNA for the CDR3 is TGCGCCAGCAGCACGAACGACAGGGGGAACACCGGGGAGCTGTTTTTT.